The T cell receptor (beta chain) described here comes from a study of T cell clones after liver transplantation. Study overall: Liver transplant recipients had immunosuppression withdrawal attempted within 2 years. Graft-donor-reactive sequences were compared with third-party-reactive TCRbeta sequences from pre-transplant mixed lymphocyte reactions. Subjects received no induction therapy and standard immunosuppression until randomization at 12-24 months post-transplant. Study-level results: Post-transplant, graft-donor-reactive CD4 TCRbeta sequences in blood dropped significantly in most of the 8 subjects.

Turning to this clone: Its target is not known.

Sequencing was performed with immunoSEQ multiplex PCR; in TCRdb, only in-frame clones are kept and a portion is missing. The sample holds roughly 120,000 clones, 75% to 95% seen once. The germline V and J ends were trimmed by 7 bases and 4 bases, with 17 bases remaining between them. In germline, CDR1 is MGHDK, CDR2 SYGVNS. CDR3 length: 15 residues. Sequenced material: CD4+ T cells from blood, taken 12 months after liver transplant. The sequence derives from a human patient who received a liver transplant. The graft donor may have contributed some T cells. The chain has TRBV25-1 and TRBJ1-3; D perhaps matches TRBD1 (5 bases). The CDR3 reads CASTPQADQGNTIYF. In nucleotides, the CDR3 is TGTGCCAGCACACCACAGGCGGACCAAGGAAACACCATATATTTT. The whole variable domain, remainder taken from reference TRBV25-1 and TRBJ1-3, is EADIYQTPRYLVIGTGKKITLECSQTMGHDKMYWYQQDPGMELHLIHYSYGVNSTEKGDLSSESTVSRIRTEHFPLTLESARPSHTSQYLCASTPQADQGNTIYFGEGSWLTVV.